This TCR beta chain was captured by sequencing in a study of blood T cells in healthy people across ages. General observations from the study: Observed TCR beta diversity per million T cells went down as age went up. This fall followed a roughly linear course with age. With naive T cell percentage, TCR beta diversity showed a strong correlation. PBMC samples, being unsorted, prevented any conclusive comparison of naive and antigen-experienced cells.

This clonotype was observed at least ten times. Antigen unknown. The second PCR ran 7 to 11 cycles with a sample-barcoded 5' primer and J-beta primers. TCRdb called the 5' RACE reads again in MiXCR, with one record for every CDR3 protein. This sample has roughly 1.5 million distinct CDR3 sequences, with approximately 43% found just once. Sequencing was carried out using blood. This sequence originates from a woman under 30 in good health.

Here the CDR3 reads CAITLDRGGDTQYF. The CDR3 DNA reads TGTGCCATCACCTTGGACAGGGGGGGAGATACGCAGTATTTT. The chain couples TRBV10-3 to TRBJ2-3, with 10 bases that match TRBD1. Germline lookup yields CDR1 ENHRY and CDR2 SYGVKD. J gave up 5 bases and V 7 bases, and 6 bases lay outside the gene matches. The CDR3 totals 14 residues.